This T cell receptor (beta chain) comes out of a study of long-term antiretroviral therapy in people with HIV. Whole-study results and caveats: Repertoire dominance by clones expanded before ART was seen at all time points.

Survey-level immunoSEQ v3.0 assays were run. Generated by immunoSEQ multiplex PCR, the TCRdb table keeps only in-frame clones and is missing some. The top ten clones hold 8.5% to 10% of a sample with about 20,000 clones, over 80% of them seen once. The CDR3 consists of 12 residues. Germline lookup yields CDR1 MDHEN and CDR2 SYDVKM. The junction had 1 base not matched to a gene; V was cut back by 7 bases and J by 5 bases. A word on this clone: What it recognizes is unknown.

V is TRBV28 and J is TRBJ1-5; 8 bases agree with TRBD1. This clonotype originated in a woman in her 40s with HIV. This specimen was unsorted PBMCs, taken 1.2 years after starting antiretroviral therapy. Written as DNA, the CDR3 is TGTGCCAGCACACAGGGGGATCAGCCCCAGCATTTT. This gives the protein CASTQGDQPQHF.